This TCR beta chain is from a study of regulatory T cells in long-lasting Graves disease. To make TCR beta libraries, researchers used iRepertoire HTBI primers and Arm-PCR of CDR3 regions. TCRdb itself ran the multiplex PCR reads through MiXCR, one entry per CDR3 protein. The table lists 410,000 or so distinct CDR3 sequences, approximately 15% of them singletons. The time point was: newly diagnosed GD, antithyroid drugs for less than 3 months. From PBMCs, RNA was extracted and then used to make the TCR library. The same specimen was also included in a second study, on T cells in Graves' hyperthyroidism and ophthalmopathy. That publication notes: The primer set for the first-round RT-PCR of the TCR CDR3 was HTBI.

This specimen consisted of peripheral blood mononuclear cells (PBMCs), obtained at new diagnosis, from a patient treated with antithyroid drugs. The sequence was collected from a woman aged 25 to 45 with Graves disease.

The CDR3 DNA is TGTGCCAGCAGTGACTTTACAGGGGGAGCACCCCTCCACTTT. Translation: CASSDFTGGAPLHF. This rearrangement joins TRBV6-4 to TRBJ1-6, with TRBD1 matching over 8 bases. The ends lost 1 base at V and 11 bases at J; junction bases unmatched: 4. The germline CDR1 and CDR2 sequences are MRHNA and SNTAGT. This CDR3 contains 14 residues.